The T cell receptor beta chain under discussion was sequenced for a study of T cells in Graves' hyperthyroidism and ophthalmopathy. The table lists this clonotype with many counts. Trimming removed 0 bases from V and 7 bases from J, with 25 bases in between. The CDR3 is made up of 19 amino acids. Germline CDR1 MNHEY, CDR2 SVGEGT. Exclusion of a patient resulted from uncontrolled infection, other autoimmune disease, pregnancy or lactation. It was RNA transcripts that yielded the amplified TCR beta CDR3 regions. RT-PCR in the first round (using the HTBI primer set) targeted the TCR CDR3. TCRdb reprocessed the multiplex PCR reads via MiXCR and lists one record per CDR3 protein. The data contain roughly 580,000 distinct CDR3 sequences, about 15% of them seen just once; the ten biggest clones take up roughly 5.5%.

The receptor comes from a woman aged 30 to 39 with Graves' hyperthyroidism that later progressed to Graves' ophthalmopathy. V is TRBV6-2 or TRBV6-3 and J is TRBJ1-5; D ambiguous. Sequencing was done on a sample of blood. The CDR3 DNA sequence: TGTGCCAGCAGTTACTCTACGTCTGGTTATTGGGGTATGCGGCAGCCCCAGCATTTT. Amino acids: CASSYSTSGYWGMRQPQHF.